These 14 T cell receptor beta chains originate from one sample sequenced in a study of T-cell reconstitution after alpha-beta-depleted transplantation in children (TCRdb year 2016). The sample's treatment or condition label is to be understood as: allogeneic hematopoietic cell transplantation with graft depleted of TCRalphabeta T cells and CD19 B cells. Receptors were amplified or captured by PCR. Data came from an Illumina HiSeq 2500. TCR libraries were prepared with molecular barcoding, using unique molecular identifiers to normalize TCRbeta repertoire quantification. TCRdb reprocessed the public reads (quality trimming at Q25 with fastp, clone calling with MiXCR) and kept in-frame beta chains. For every CDR3 protein sequence, its rows merge into one entry that carries the most common genes and DNA. The sample profile shows 670,000 or so distinct CDR3 sequences; about an eighth of them were found once. The ten largest clones take up about 0.79% of the sample.

The specimen was PBMCs, collected before TCRalphabeta/CD19-depleted stem cell transplant. All receptors come from a girl aged 2-10 years with congenital amegakaryocytic thrombocytopenia, due to receive a stem cell transplant.

This clonotype was counted ten times or more. The chain is built from TRBV13 and TRBJ2-1; the match to TRBD1 covers 7 bases. The V gene end was trimmed by 4 bases and the J gene end by 4 bases; junction bases not matched to a gene: 7. This CDR3 is 15 amino acids long. Germline CDR1 is PRHDT and CDR2 is FYEKMQ (reference sequence). The CDR3 is CASSSPGQLYNEQFF. CDR3 DNA: TGTGCCAGCAGCTCACCGGGACAGCTATACAATGAGCAGTTCTTC.

The chain links TRBV5-1 to TRBJ2-5; 8 bases fit TRBD2. Germline V gene sequence: CDR1 SGHRS, CDR2 YFSETQ. The CDR3 contains 15 residues. V lost 4 bases to trimming and J lost 1 base; unmatched junction nucleotides: 6. This CDR3 is CASSTSGTSQETQYF. Written as DNA, the CDR3 is TGCGCCAGCAGCACCTCCGGGACTAGCCAAGAGACCCAGTACTTC.

The genes are TRBV29-1 and TRBJ2-3, with 11 bases fitting TRBD2. Germline CDR1 SQVTM, CDR2 ANQGSEA. The V and J ends lost 6 bases and 1 base, in that order; junction bases with no gene match: 6. The CDR3 covers 15 residues. CDR3 in amino acids: CSVRLAGGRTDTQYF. CDR3 sequence (DNA): TGCAGCGTCCGCCTAGCGGGAGGACGCACAGATACGCAGTATTTT.

This clonotype showed up just once. This chain connects TRBV18 to TRBJ1-5, with 9 bases identical to TRBD1. Trimming removed 3 bases from V and 4 bases from J; junction bases left unmatched: 4. The CDR3 extends over 15 amino acids. From germline, CDR1 is KGHSH and CDR2 LQKENI. The DNA of the CDR3 is TGTGCCAGCTCACCTCTGGACAGGGGAAATCAGCCCCAGCATTTT. It translates to CASSPLDRGNQPQHF.

Notes on this clonotype: A clone one base away is much larger, so this may be a read error. The rearrangement links TRBV10-3 to TRBJ2-2, with unresolved D. V shed 10 bases and J shed 2 bases, with 14 bases lying between them. Germline CDR1 ENHRY, CDR2 SYGVKD. CDR3 length: 14 amino acids. The DNA of the CDR3 is TGTGCCACCCTTGCACGGCGAAACACCGGGGAGCTGTTTTTT. Translation: CATLARRNTGELFF.

The sample holds many counts of this clonotype. This chain connects TRBV12-3 or TRBV12-4 to TRBJ2-4; 10 bases line up with TRBD1. J gave up 7 bases and V 6 bases, and 6 bases lay outside the gene matches. The CDR3 covers 14 residues. The CDR3 spells CASSRGQGWNIQYF. The CDR3 bases are TGTGCCAGCAGCCGGGGACAGGGGTGGAACATTCAGTACTTC.

This clonotype was seen ten or more times. The V gene is TRBV6-1, the J gene TRBJ2-1, with 12 bases aligning to TRBD2. The V and J ends lost 7 bases and 2 bases, in that order; junction bases with no gene match: 6. CDR1 is MNHNS and CDR2 is SASEGT in the germline V gene. The CDR3 covers 16 residues. The CDR3 region has the DNA TGTGCCAGCAAACGACTAGCGGGAGAGCCCTACAATGAGCAGTTCTTC. Residues: CASKRLAGEPYNEQFF.

About this clonotype itself: A single base separates this from a much larger clone, so it may be a read error. The conserved phenylalanine or tryptophan is not found at the CDR3 terminus, so this likely reflects a read error. CDR3 sequence (DNA): TGCAGTGCTAGAGGTTTGGTAGCGGGGAACACAGATACGCAGTATCTT. Encoded protein: CSARGLVAGNTDTQYL. The chain has TRBV20-1 and TRBJ2-3, with TRBD2 matching over 8 bases. The length of the CDR3 is 16 residues. J gave up 2 bases and V 1 base, and 8 bases lay outside the gene matches. Germline V gene sequence: CDR1 DFQATT, CDR2 SNEGSKA (reference sequence).

This clonotype was counted at least ten times. This chain links TRBV29-1 with TRBJ2-5, with D hard to call. With 7 bases removed from V and 5 bases from J, the gap between germline ends came to 8 bases. This CDR3 comprises 10 residues. CDR1 and CDR2 (germline): SQVTM, ANQGSEA. In nucleotides, the CDR3 is TGCAGCGGTATGGTGGAGACCCAGTACTTC. This translates into CSGMVETQYF.

V and J are TRBV24-1 and TRBJ2-1; D remains ambiguous. Trimming took 5 bases from V and 0 from J, leaving 10 bases between them. The germline CDR1 and CDR2 sequences are KGHDR and SFDVKD. The CDR3 covers 15 residues. As DNA, the CDR3 is TGTGCCACCAGTGCCTTCGGTAGCTCCTACAATGAGCAGTTCTTC. Protein sequence: CATSAFGSSYNEQFF.

The sample holds many counts of this clonotype. V and J are TRBV5-1 and TRBJ2-4; D perhaps matches TRBD2 (5 bases). V gave up 0 bases and J gave up 10 bases, with 11 bases separating them. This CDR3 has 13 amino acids. CDR1 is SGHRS and CDR2 is YFSETQ in the germline V gene. CDR3: CASSLDETGIQYF. The CDR3 DNA sequence: TGCGCCAGCAGCTTGGACGAAACGGGAATTCAGTACTTC.

The table lists this clonotype with many counts. V gene TRBV6-5 combines with J gene TRBJ2-7, with D perhaps matching TRBD2 (5 bases). The germline V and J ends were trimmed by 0 bases and 8 bases, with 14 bases remaining between them. Germline values: CDR1 MNHEY, CDR2 SVGAGI. This CDR3 has 14 residues. CDR3 amino acids: CASSYSGTDWKQYF. The CDR3, as DNA: TGTGCCAGCAGTTACTCGGGCACGGACTGGAAGCAGTACTTC.

J is TRBJ2-1 and V is TRBV19, with TRBD2 identical over 7 bases. The germline V gene has CDR1 LNHDA and CDR2 SQIVND (reference sequence). The junction had 6 bases not matched to a gene; V was cut back by 5 bases and J by 2 bases. The CDR3 covers 15 residues. The CDR3 here is CASSPGRRPYNEQFF. CDR3 DNA sequence: TGTGCCAGTAGTCCCGGGAGGCGCCCCTACAATGAGCAGTTCTTC.

This clonotype is a singleton in its sample. J is TRBJ2-3 and V is TRBV29-1; 12 bases agree with TRBD2. Germline CDR1 SQVTM, CDR2 ANQGSEA. The CDR3 is 16 residues long. The trim removed 6 bases at V and 1 base at J, leaving 8 bases unmatched. CDR3 bases: TGCAGCGTGGATGACAGACTAGCGGGGGGCACAGATACGCAGTATTTT. Translation gives CSVDDRLAGGTDTQYF.